The present entry profiles one T cell receptor beta chain with its context. Antigen unknown. The data belong to a study of vaccination effects on CD4 cells after COVID-19. CDR3 length: 16 amino acids. Trimming left V 1 base short and J 1 base short, with 11 bases between. The germline V gene encodes CDR1 MGHRA and CDR2 YSYEKL. Measured with immunoSEQ multiplex PCR; TCRdb has only the in-frame clones, and not every one. The sample has under 60,000 clones, 76% seen once. Using viral peptide pools, the ViraFEST assay grew out antigen-specific CD4+ T cells prior to sequencing. Researchers isolated CD4+ T cells once approximately ten days of culture had elapsed. SARS-CoV-2 infected the person between March and December 2020, as confirmed by PCR. Negative control cultures were stimulated with an HIV-1 Nef peptide pool.

The source is a human donor who had a prior SARS-CoV-2 infection. This material consisted of CD4+ T cells from PBMCs cultured with HIV peptides, taken before COVID-19 vaccination. Subset here: HIV-1 Nef peptide pool negative control/reference culture. The gene calls are TRBV4-1 and TRBJ2-1; D is uncertain. CDR3 residues: CASSQGAIWSYNEQFF. CDR3 sequence (DNA): TGCGCCAGCAGCCAAGGAGCGATTTGGTCCTACAATGAGCAGTTCTTC.